The 8 T cell receptor beta chains below were found in one sample sequenced in a study of blood T cell repertoires in COVID-19. Clones were sequenced by immunoSEQ multiplex PCR, and TCRdb holds only the in-frame ones, with some missing. Of 350,000 to 400,000 clones listed, about 88% were seen once; the top ten hold 1.2%. Source material: PBMCs or T cells enriched from blood (not recorded which). These receptors came from a woman younger than 30 who had recovered from COVID-19.

The chain couples TRBV4-1 to TRBJ2-3, with TRBD2 identical over 13 bases. CDR1 MGHRA and CDR2 YSYEKL come from the germline V gene. Trimming cost V 4 bases and J 1 base; bases outside gene matches: 2. The CDR3 extends over 16 amino acids. This CDR3 reads CASSRGLAGGTDTQYF. The CDR3 nucleotides are TGCGCCAGCAGCCGCGGACTAGCGGGGGGCACAGATACGCAGTATTTT.

This clone showed up just once. The rearrangement uses TRBV9 and TRBJ2-2; 8 bases agree with TRBD1. V lost 6 bases to trimming and J lost 7 bases; unmatched junction nucleotides: 8. CDR3 size: 14 residues. Germline lookup yields CDR1 SGDLS and CDR2 YYNGEE. The CDR3 loop is CASTRTGWNGELFF. CDR3 nucleotides: TGTGCCAGCACCAGGACAGGGTGGAACGGGGAGCTGTTTTTT. Together with reference TRBV9 and TRBJ2-2, the CDR3 gives the full variable domain: DSGVTQTPKHLITATGQRVTLRCSPRSGDLSVYWYQQSLDQGLQFLIQYYNGEERAKGNILERFSAQQFPDLHSELNLSSLELGDSALYFCASTRTGWNGELFFGEGSRLTVL.

V gene TRBV3-1 (or the pseudogene TRBV3-2) combines with J gene TRBJ2-5; D might be TRBD2 (5 bases). Germline loops: CDR1 LGHDT, CDR2 YNNKEL (reference sequence). The CDR3 runs 16 residues. Trimming pared 1 base from V and 5 bases from J, leaving 17 bases between. CDR3 nucleotide sequence: TGTGCCAGCAGCCAAGGAGAATCGCGGGTCCGCGAGACCCAGTACTTC. Translated: CASSQGESRVRETQYF.

This clone was detected a few times. This rearrangement joins TRBV5-6 to TRBJ2-1, with D perhaps matching TRBD2 (5 bases). This CDR3 contains 13 residues. Trimming stripped 4 bases from V and 9 bases from J, with 14 bases between. Germline V gives CDR1 SGHDT, CDR2 YYEEEE. CDR3 protein: CASSLGLEGEQFF. CDR3 sequence (DNA): TGTGCCAGCAGCCTTGGACTTGAGGGTGAGCAGTTCTTC.

The chain is built from TRBV3-1 (or the pseudogene TRBV3-2) and TRBJ1-3; no clear D. The ends were cut back, 0 bases at V and 3 bases at J, with 9 bases in the middle. CDR1 and CDR2 from the germline V gene are LGHDT and YNNKEL (reference sequence). CDR3 length equals 15 residues. CDR3 sequence reads: CASSQDQVVGNTIYF. The CDR3 region has the DNA TGTGCCAGCAGCCAAGATCAGGTCGTTGGAAACACCATATATTTT.

J is TRBJ1-1 and V is TRBV5-4, with a tentative D call TRBD1 (5 bases). This CDR3 comprises 15 residues. Germline V lookup: CDR1 SGHNT, CDR2 YYREEE (reference sequence). The ends were cut back, 0 bases at V and 0 bases at J, with 9 bases in the middle. As DNA, the CDR3 is TGTGCCAGCAGCTTGGATCAGGGTATGAACACTGAAGCTTTCTTT. It codes for CASSLDQGMNTEAFF.

The rearrangement joins TRBV7-8 to TRBJ2-7; tentatively, D is TRBD1 (6 bases). CDR1 is SGHVS and CDR2 is FQNEAQ in the germline V gene. V was pared by 4 bases and J by 3 bases, with 19 bases between. The CDR3 has 16 residues. CDR3 region: CASSSNPDGQIYEQYF. The CDR3 coding sequence is TGTGCCAGCAGCTCCAATCCTGACGGACAGATCTACGAGCAGTACTTC.

This sequence joins TRBV19 and TRBJ1-3, with a possible D match to TRBD1 (5 bases). The CDR3 is 13 amino acids. The V end was cut by 0 bases, the J end by 9 bases, with 9 bases between. CDR1 and CDR2 (germline): LNHDA, SQIVND (reference sequence). CDR3 nucleotide sequence: TGTGCCAGTAGTATAGAGGGGCATGGCACCATATATTTT. Amino acid sequence: CASSIEGHGTIYF.